These 20 T cell receptor beta chains came from one sample sequenced in a study of persistence of HIV-infected CD4 T cells. Lysates of CMV-infected fibroblasts at around 9.1 ug/mL stimulated these cells. Memory cells lacking CD40L and CD69 with high CD45RO were sorted. Their antigens are not known. Sequencing used immunoSEQ version 4 in survey mode. Only in-frame clones appear in the TCRdb table, and some are missing; sequencing was by immunoSEQ multiplex PCR. The data show approximately 31,000 clones, with about four fifths seen just once and under 7.5% held by the top ten. The source was CD4+ T cells sorted from PBMCs after roughly 20-hour stimulation, collected from a patient who received antiretroviral therapy. The receptors originated from an adult woman with HIV who was CMV-seropositive.

The chain employs TRBV6-2 or TRBV6-3 and TRBJ2-5; the match to TRBD2 covers 8 bases. Germline V gives CDR1 MNHEY, CDR2 SVGEGT. Trimming took 6 bases from V and 1 from J; bases not matched to a gene: 10. The CDR3 is made up of 16 amino acids. For the CDR3, the DNA is TGTGCCAGCAGCCCCGGGGGGGCTCTCATCCAAGAGACCCAGTACTTC. It translates to CASSPGGALIQETQYF.

This chain uses TRBV7-9 with TRBJ1-4, with a weak D call TRBD1 (6 bases). The CDR3 extends over 12 amino acids. V was shortened by 7 bases and J by 5 bases, with 8 bases between the two germline ends. Germline assignment: CDR1 SEHNR and CDR2 FQNEAQ (reference sequence). The DNA for the CDR3 is TGTGCCAGCACCGGGACAAATGAAAAACTGTTTTTT. This codes for CASTGTNEKLFF.

A few counts support this clone. The chain joins TRBV5-1 to TRBJ2-2; no clear D gene. The V end lost 0 bases, the J end lost 8 bases, and 14 bases lay between the germline ends. Germline lookup yields CDR1 SGHRS and CDR2 YFSETQ. The CDR3 has 15 residues. The CDR3 spells CASSLDGQYRGELFF. The CDR3 coding sequence is TGCGCCAGCAGCTTGGATGGGCAGTATCGTGGGGAGCTGTTTTTT.

This chain uses TRBV9 with TRBJ2-5; tentative D call: TRBD1 (5 bases). Between the trimmed V and J ends, which lost 3 bases and 5 bases, there was a span of 14 bases. The CDR3 loop spans 14 amino acids. Germline CDR1 is SGDLS and CDR2 is YYNGEE. Written as DNA, the CDR3 is TGTGCCAGCAGCGAGACAGCCACCTGGGAGACCCAGTACTTC. It codes for CASSETATWETQYF.

The chain couples TRBV28 to TRBJ2-7; D remains unclear. The V and J ends lost 2 bases and 0 bases respectively, with 8 bases between them. This CDR3 is built from 14 residues. From germline, CDR1 is MDHEN and CDR2 SYDVKM. The CDR3 nucleotides are TGTGCCAGCAGTTTACCAGGATACTCCTACGAGCAGTACTTC. Translating it yields CASSLPGYSYEQYF. The whole variable domain, filled in from reference TRBV28 and TRBJ2-7, reads DVKVTQSSRYLVKRTGEKVFLECVQDMDHENMFWYRQDPGLGLRLIYFSYDVKMKEKGDIPEGYSVSREKKERFSLILESASTNQTSMYLCASSLPGYSYEQYFGPGTRLTVT.

V gene TRBV10-3 combines with J gene TRBJ1-1; D is perhaps TRBD1 (5 bases). The CDR3 has 15 residues. The V end lost 4 bases, the J end lost 0 bases, and 12 bases lay between the germline ends. Germline V CDR1 and CDR2: ENHRY, SYGVKD. The CDR3 coding sequence is TGTGCCATCAGTGTTGGGGGGGTCATGAACACTGAAGCTTTCTTT. Its translation: CAISVGGVMNTEAFF.

V is TRBV2 and J is TRBJ1-1; D is undetermined. V dropped 4 bases and J dropped 8 bases, with 14 bases sitting between them. From germline, CDR1 is SNHLY and CDR2 FYNNEI. The CDR3 has 13 residues. The CDR3 DNA is TGTGCCAGCAGTGTGGTAGGTTTGGGGGAAGCTTTCTTT. It codes for CASSVVGLGEAFF.

This clone has only a few counts. J is TRBJ2-5 and V is TRBV7-2; 10 nucleotides line up with TRBD1. The CDR3 covers 15 residues. Germline loops: CDR1 SGHTA, CDR2 FQGNSA. The V and J ends lost 7 bases and 3 bases, in that order; junction bases with no gene match: 8. The CDR3 here is CASTDRGRTEETQYF. Here the CDR3 DNA reads TGTGCCAGCACCGACAGGGGGCGTACCGAAGAGACCCAGTACTTC.

This clone was observed a single time. V usage is TRBV6-5 and J usage is TRBJ1-2, with 7 positions matching TRBD1. The CDR3 extends over 15 amino acids. The V gene end was trimmed by 7 bases and the J gene end by 4 bases; junction bases not matched to a gene: 12. CDR1 MNHEY and CDR2 SVGAGI come from the germline V gene. As DNA, the CDR3 is TGTGCCAGCACCAGGCGGGACAGTTTTTTCTATGGCTACACCTTC. Residues: CASTRRDSFFYGYTF.

The chain combines TRBV5-1 with TRBJ2-3, with D possibly matching TRBD2 (5 bases). The V end was cut by 7 bases, the J end by 0 bases, with 12 bases between. The length of the CDR3 is 14 residues. Germline V gives CDR1 SGHRS, CDR2 YFSETQ. The CDR3 is CASGRAPSTDTQYF. DNA of the CDR3: TGCGCCAGCGGGCGGGCCCCAAGCACAGATACGCAGTATTTT. Full variable domain (rest looked up from reference TRBV5-1 and TRBJ2-3): KAGVTQTPRYLIKTRGQQVTLSCSPISGHRSVSWYQQTPGQGLQFLFEYFSETQRNKGNFPGRFSGRQFSNSRSEMNVSTLELGDSALYLCASGRAPSTDTQYFGPGTRLTVL.

This chain joins TRBV6-5 and TRBJ2-1; 10 bases are a match to TRBD1. The V gene end was trimmed by 6 bases and the J gene end by 7 bases; junction bases not matched to a gene: 9. There are 15 residues in the CDR3. From germline, CDR1 is MNHEY and CDR2 SVGAGI. The CDR3 coding sequence is TGTGCCAGCAGATTTACCGGGACAGGGGCAAATGAGCAGTTCTTC. It codes for CASRFTGTGANEQFF.

The V call is TRBV21-1, the J call TRBJ1-1; the D call in the table, TRBD1, was not verified against the DNA. TRBV21-1 is described as a pseudogene. The CDR3 is 13 amino acids. This CDR3 reads CASVQGGNTEAFF. DNA of the CDR3: TGTGCCAGCGTCCAAGGGGGGAACACTGAAGCTTTCTTT.

The chain combines TRBV6-1 with TRBJ1-5, with D unresolved. V dropped 1 base and J dropped 0 bases, with 7 bases sitting between them. Per germline, CDR1 MNHNS and CDR2 SASEGT. CDR3 length: 15 amino acids. The CDR3 is CASSEVGFSNQPQHF. In DNA form, the CDR3 reads TGTGCCAGCAGTGAAGTCGGGTTTAGCAATCAGCCCCAGCATTTT.

The rearrangement joins TRBV7-8 to TRBJ1-5; 11 positions match TRBD1. After removal of 3 bases from V and 6 bases from J, the junction contained 7 bases not matched to a gene. Germline values: CDR1 SGHVS, CDR2 FQNEAQ. The length of the CDR3 is 16 residues. The CDR3 protein is CASSLADRGLSQPQHF. In DNA, the CDR3 is TGTGCCAGCAGCTTGGCGGACAGGGGGCTGTCTCAGCCCCAGCATTTT.

The gene calls are TRBV7-2 and TRBJ2-1; a possible D gene is TRBD2 (5 bases). Germline V gives CDR1 SGHTA, CDR2 FQGNSA. The CDR3 contains 13 residues. V was clipped by 5 bases and J by 7 bases, with 12 bases between them. The CDR3 spells CASSLPLANEQFF. In nucleotides, the CDR3 is TGTGCCAGCAGCCTACCTCTAGCAAATGAGCAGTTCTTC.

This clone was observed once. V and J are TRBV12-5 and TRBJ1-1, with 7 nucleotides matching TRBD1. The V gene end was trimmed by 5 bases and the J gene end by 2 bases; junction bases not matched to a gene: 17. CDR1 and CDR2 (germline): LGHNT, FRNRAP. The CDR3 has 18 residues. The CDR3 spells CASGTQRGGGYRNTEAFF. The CDR3 DNA is TGTGCTAGTGGTACACAAAGAGGAGGGGGCTATCGAAACACTGAAGCTTTCTTT.

The chain recombines TRBV5-1 with TRBJ1-1; D is perhaps TRBD1 (5 bases). Germline CDR1 is SGHRS and CDR2 is YFSETQ. This CDR3 comprises 16 residues. V was shortened by 6 bases and J by 0 bases, with 18 bases between the two germline ends. Here the CDR3 reads CASTLTATSLNTEAFF. The DNA of the CDR3 is TGCGCCAGCACCCTGACAGCCACCTCTTTGAACACTGAAGCTTTCTTT. The complete variable domain, with remaining parts taken from reference TRBV5-1 and TRBJ1-1, reads KAGVTQTPRYLIKTRGQQVTLSCSPISGHRSVSWYQQTPGQGLQFLFEYFSETQRNKGNFPGRFSGRQFSNSRSEMNVSTLELGDSALYLCASTLTATSLNTEAFFGQGTRLTVV.

The chain joins TRBV6-4 to TRBJ1-1, with TRBD1 matching over 9 bases. This CDR3 is 14 amino acids long. Trimming cost V 4 bases and J 7 bases; bases outside gene matches: 7. Germline CDR1 is MRHNA and CDR2 is SNTAGT. The CDR3 region has the DNA TGTGCCAGCAGTGCGGGACAGGGCAGCAGTGAAGCTTTCTTT. It is translated as CASSAGQGSSEAFF.

This clone was detected a few times. The V gene is TRBV24-1, the J gene TRBJ2-1; D ambiguous. This CDR3 spans 17 amino acids. The V end lost 4 bases, the J end lost 6 bases, and 21 bases lay between the germline ends. Germline CDR1 is KGHDR and CDR2 is SFDVKD. The CDR3 spells CATSDREAARSINEQFF. The DNA of the CDR3 is TGTGCCACCAGTGACCGCGAGGCGGCGCGCAGTATCAATGAGCAGTTCTTC.

The V and J genes are TRBV3-1 (or the pseudogene TRBV3-2) and TRBJ2-1; either TRBD1 or TRBD2 may fit D (5 bases each). The length of the CDR3 is 11 residues. Per the germline V gene, CDR1 is LGHDT and CDR2 is YNNKEL (reference sequence). The V and J ends lost 4 bases and 12 bases respectively, with 10 bases between them. The chain's CDR3 is CASSLGELQFF. DNA of the CDR3: TGTGCCAGCAGCCTAGGGGAGTTGCAGTTCTTC.